These T cell receptor beta chains were read from a single sample in a study of cytomegalovirus exposure and HLA in healthy donors. Profiled with immunoSEQ multiplex PCR; TCRdb holds only in-frame clones, not every one. The sample records 150,000 to 200,000 clones, around 79% being singletons. Sample: PBMCs. The receptors stem from a woman aged 45 to 65 in good health and CMV-seronegative. Both conserved end residues are part of each CDR3. D genes are given only for firm matches. Clone size is not always given. Where it is, it says once, few, many or a class for expanded clones.

size	J	D	length	V	DNA	CDR3
.	TRBJ2-7	TRBD1	16	TRBV5-1	TGCGCCAGCAGCGCGGGACAGGGGGTGATAAGGAGCGAGCAGTACTTC	CASSAGQGVIRSEQYF
.	TRBJ1-4	TRBD1	15	TRBV28	TGTGCCAGCAGTCCGCCGGACAGGGTTGGTGAAAAACTGTTTTTT	CASSPPDRVGEKLFF
.	TRBJ2-7	TRBD1	16	TRBV27	TGTGCCAGCAGTCGACGATCCGGGACAGGGCCGCACGAGCAGTACTTC	CASSRRSGTGPHEQYF
once	TRBJ2-6	.	16	TRBV5-1	TGCGCCAGCAACAAGGGTGACAGCTCTGGGGCCAACGTCCTGACTTTC	CASNKGDSSGANVLTF
.	TRBJ1-2	.	15	TRBV4-1	TGCGCCAGCAGCCAAGAAGGGGCAGGGAACTATGGCTACACCTTC	CASSQEGAGNYGYTF
.	TRBJ1-3	.	14	TRBV2	TGTGCCAGCAGTGAGGTCGGGAAAGGGAACACCATATATTTT	CASSEVGKGNTIYF
.	TRBJ2-1	.	13	TRBV5-4	TGTGCCAGCAGCTTGAGTCCCGGGGGTGAGCAGTTCTTC	CASSLSPGGEQFF
.	TRBJ1-5	.	13	TRBV29-1	TGCAGCGTTCGGGAGGGTGCCAATCAGCCCCAGCATTTT	CSVREGANQPQHF
.	TRBJ2-1	TRBD2	17	TRBV11-3	TGTGCCAGCAGCTTAGGAAGACTAGCGGGAGGCTACAATGAGCAGTTCTTC	CASSLGRLAGGYNEQFF
.	TRBJ2-5	.	14	TRBV7-6	TGTGCCAGCAGCTTACCTAGTACGCAAGAGACCCAGTACTTC	CASSLPSTQETQYF
.	TRBJ1-1	.	15	TRBV19	TGTGCCAGTAGTACTCGTACAGGGCTGAACACTGAAGCTTTCTTT	CASSTRTGLNTEAFF
.	TRBJ2-5	.	14	TRBV29-1	TGCAGCGTTGTGGTCAGGGGGGCCCAAGAGACCCAGTACTTC	CSVVVRGAQETQYF
once	TRBJ1-1	.	15	TRBV6-4	TGTGCCAGCAGTGACTCGAGCGGGGGTAACACTGAAGCTTTCTTT	CASSDSSGGNTEAFF
.	TRBJ2-1	TRBD1	15	TRBV28	TGTGCCAGCAGCGGTTCGGGACAGGGAATGAATGAGCAGTTCTTC	CASSGSGQGMNEQFF
.	TRBJ2-3	TRBD2	16	TRBV28	TGTGCCAGCACTCCCGCCGGGAGGTCGACCACAGATACGCAGTATTTT	CASTPAGRSTTDTQYF
.	TRBJ2-3	.	14	TRBV10-3	TGTGCCATCAGTGAAAGCACGCGGACAGATACGCAGTATTTT	CAISESTRTDTQYF
.	TRBJ1-1	.	14	TRBV6-5	TGTGCCAGCACGAGCGGCCGAATGAACACTGAAGCTTTCTTT	CASTSGRMNTEAFF
.	TRBJ2-1	TRBD1	14	TRBV10-2	TGCGCCAGCAGTGATTCGGCCAGGGGGCTCGAGCAGTTCTTC	CASSDSARGLEQFF
.	TRBJ2-3	TRBD2	16	TRBV28	TGTGCCAGCAGTTTCCCTAGCGGTGCTAGCACAGATACGCAGTATTTT	CASSFPSGASTDTQYF
.	TRBJ1-4	TRBD1	15	TRBV6-4	TGTGCCAGCAGCAGAGGGACAGGCTTTAATGAAAAACTGTTTTTT	CASSRGTGFNEKLFF
once	TRBJ1-4	.	13	TRBV19	TGTGCCAGTAGTAACTCCCAAGAAGAAAAACTGTTTTTT	CASSNSQEEKLFF
.	TRBJ2-5	TRBD1	14	TRBV4-2	TGTGCCAGCAGCCTGGACAGGGTCGTGGAGACCCAGTACTTC	CASSLDRVVETQYF
few	TRBJ2-7	TRBD2	16	TRBV4-1	TGCGCCAGCAGCCAAGATACTAGCGGGCCTATCTACGAGCAGTACTTC	CASSQDTSGPIYEQYF
.	TRBJ2-7	TRBD1	15	TRBV28	TGTGCCAGCAGTTTGACGGGACAGGGGGCCAGTGAGCAGTACTTC	CASSLTGQGASEQYF
.	TRBJ2-1	TRBD2	18	TRBV27	TGTGCCAGCGGTCAGTTGCTAGCGGCCACCCGGGTCAACAATGAGCAGTTCTTC	CASGQLLAATRVNNEQFF
.	TRBJ2-5	.	13	TRBV15	TGTGCCACCAGCAGAGCCCAGAAAGAGACCCAGTACTTC	CATSRAQKETQYF
.	TRBJ1-2	TRBD1	15	TRBV6-5	TGTGCCAGCAGGGGCCGGGACAGGGACATCTATGGCTACACCTTC	CASRGRDRDIYGYTF
.	TRBJ1-1	TRBD1	12	TRBV18	TGTGCCAGCTCACCAGGGACAGCTGAAGCTTTCTTT	CASSPGTAEAFF
.	TRBJ2-7	TRBD2	14	TRBV5-1	TGCGCCAGCAGCTTCAGCGGGGGGCCCTACGGGCAGTACTTC	CASSFSGGPYGQYF
once	TRBJ2-1	TRBD1	15	TRBV7-2	TGTGCCAGCAGCTTACAGGGGGTGTCCTACAATGAGCAGTTCTTC	CASSLQGVSYNEQFF
.	TRBJ2-7	TRBD1	17	TRBV9	TGTGCCAGCAGCCCGCGTCCCAGGGACAGGGGTCCCTACGAGCAGTACTTC	CASSPRPRDRGPYEQYF
.	TRBJ1-2	TRBD1	14	TRBV18	TGTGCCAGCTCTCGACAGGGGTTAAACTATGGCTACACCTTC	CASSRQGLNYGYTF
.	TRBJ2-3	TRBD2	14	TRBV29-1	TGCAGCGTTGAAGTACGGTTAGCGGGAGATACGCAGTATTTT	CSVEVRLAGDTQYF
.	TRBJ2-7	.	14	TRBV13	TGTGCCAGCAGCTTTGGAGGGGTCCCTTACGAGCAGTACTTC	CASSFGGVPYEQYF
once	TRBJ2-7	TRBD1	18	TRBV4-3	TGCGCCAGCAGCCAATACCATGTCGCGACAGGGGGCTTACCGGAGCAGTACTTC	CASSQYHVATGGLPEQYF
.	TRBJ1-1	.	14	TRBV28	TGTGCCAGCAGAACCGGTGGGGGGTTGACTGAAGCTTTCTTT	CASRTGGGLTEAFF
once	TRBJ1-1	TRBD1	15	TRBV9	TGTGCCAGCAGCTCTACAGGGGGCAAGGACACTGAAGCTTTCTTT	CASSSTGGKDTEAFF
.	TRBJ2-3	TRBD2	16	TRBV5-1	TGCGCCAGCAGCTTGGTTACTAGCGGGATATCAGATACGCAGTATTTT	CASSLVTSGISDTQYF
.	TRBJ2-7	TRBD1	17	TRBV5-1	TGCGCCAGCAGCTATTTGCCGGGGACAGGGGCAGCCTACGAGCAGTACTTC	CASSYLPGTGAAYEQYF
.	TRBJ2-5	.	12	TRBV7-2	TGTGCCAGCAGCTTAGCCGAGGGGACCCAGTACTTC	CASSLAEGTQYF
.	TRBJ1-3	TRBD1	17	TRBV29-1	TGCAGCGCCGCGAACCCGCGGACAGGCCCCTCTGGAAACACCATATATTTT	CSAANPRTGPSGNTIYF
.	TRBJ1-1	.	17	TRBV7-2	TGTGCCAGCAGACCTACGCCAGGGTGGGGCACGAGAACTGAAGCTTTCTTT	CASRPTPGWGTRTEAFF
.	TRBJ1-5	TRBD1	17	TRBV15	TGTGCCACCACCAATCGGGACAGGGGGCTGGGCAATCAGCCCCAGCATTTT	CATTNRDRGLGNQPQHF
few	TRBJ1-4	TRBD1	15	TRBV7-9	TGTGCCAGCAGCCTTGACCGGGACAGCAATGAAAAACTGTTTTTT	CASSLDRDSNEKLFF
.	TRBJ2-3	TRBD2	12	TRBV10-3	TGTGCCATCAGTGAGTTAGCGGGCACGCAGTATTTT	CAISELAGTQYF
.	TRBJ2-7	TRBD1	13	TRBV27	TGTGCCAGCAGTCGAGACAGGGTCACCGAGCAGTACTTC	CASSRDRVTEQYF
.	TRBJ1-6	TRBD1	15	TRBV7-9	TGTGCCAGCAGCCTCCGGGACAGCTATAATTCACCCCTCCACTTT	CASSLRDSYNSPLHF
.	TRBJ1-1	.	16	TRBV4-2	TGTGCCAGCAGCCAAGATCTAGGACAGATGAACACTGAAGCTTTCTTT	CASSQDLGQMNTEAFF
.	TRBJ1-1	.	13	TRBV12-5	TGTGCTAGTGGTAAAAGACAGAACACTGAAGCTTTCTTT	CASGKRQNTEAFF